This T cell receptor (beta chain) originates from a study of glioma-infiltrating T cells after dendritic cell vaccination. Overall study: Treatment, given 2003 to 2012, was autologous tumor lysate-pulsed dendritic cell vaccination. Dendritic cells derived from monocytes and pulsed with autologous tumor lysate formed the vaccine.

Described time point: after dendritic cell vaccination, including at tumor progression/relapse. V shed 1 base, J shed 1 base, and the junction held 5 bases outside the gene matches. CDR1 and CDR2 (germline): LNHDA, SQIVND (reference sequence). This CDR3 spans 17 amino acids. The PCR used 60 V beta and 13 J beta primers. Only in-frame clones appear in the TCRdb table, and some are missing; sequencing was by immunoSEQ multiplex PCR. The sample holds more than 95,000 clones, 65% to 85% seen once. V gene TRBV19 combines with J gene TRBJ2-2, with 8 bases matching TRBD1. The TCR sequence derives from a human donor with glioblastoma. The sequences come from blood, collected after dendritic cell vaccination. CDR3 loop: CASSIGTGIGNTGELFF. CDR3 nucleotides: TGTGCCAGTAGTATAGGGACAGGGATCGGGAACACCGGGGAGCTGTTTTTT.